This T cell receptor (beta chain) emerged from a study of radiation and T cells in renal cell carcinoma. Study at large: Nephrectomy followed 15 Gy stereotactic body radiation by 4 weeks.

Noted time point: blood 2 weeks post-SBRT. The treatment here: 15 Gy SBRT to primary tumor, nephrectomy 4 weeks later. Radiation-treated patients gave blood at baseline, week 2 and week 4. V shed 5 bases and J 7 bases; nucleotides not matched to a gene: 7. CDR1 and CDR2 from the germline V gene are SGHAT and FQNNGV. The CDR3 is made up of 15 amino acids. General observations from the study: In blood, top tumor clones expanded by 2 weeks, shrinking by 4.

Sequencing was performed with immunoSEQ multiplex PCR; in TCRdb, only in-frame clones are kept and a portion is missing. The sample carries some 150,000 clones, approximately 86% recorded once. About this clone: Its antigen is undetermined.

This TCR was sampled from a woman aged 45-65 years with renal cell carcinoma. This sample comprised blood, obtained from a patient whose treatment included radiotherapy and nephrectomy. The V and J genes are TRBV11-2 and TRBJ1-6, with 8 bases fitting TRBD1. The CDR3 DNA reads TGTGCCAGCAGCGTCAGAGGACAGGGAAATTCACCCCTCCACTTT. As protein: CASSVRGQGNSPLHF.